These T cell receptor beta chains were read from a single sample in a study of blood T cell repertoires in COVID-19. The assay was immunoSEQ multiplex PCR, and TCRdb's table has in-frame clones only and misses some. Of just over 250,000 clones detected, about nine tenths appear once; the ten largest clones hold approximately 9.8%. The specimen was peripheral blood. The receptor source for this set is a man between 40 and 49 years old who had recovered from COVID-19. CDR3s include the opening cysteine and the closing phenylalanine or tryptophan.

V gene	J gene	CDR3 protein
TRBV3-1/TRBV3-2	TRBJ2-3	CASSRGAGGDTQYF
TRBV25-1	TRBJ2-5	CASSEYLTSGAQETQYF
TRBV20-1	TRBJ2-7	CSASLAGTYEQYF
TRBV7-3	TRBJ2-7	CASSLIQGREQYF
TRBV18	TRBJ1-1	CASSPDQRGQAFF
TRBV7-9	TRBJ2-1	CASSLSEGLAGFYNEQFF
TRBV6-2/TRBV6-3	TRBJ2-1	CASSYSLAVSYNEQFF
TRBV11-2	TRBJ1-1	CASSPAQNTEAFF
TRBV2	TRBJ2-1	CASSEALGGGLSEQFF
TRBV7-3	TRBJ2-7	CASSLFAGDPLYEQYF
TRBV3-1/TRBV3-2	TRBJ2-7	CASSQYPDRGLEYF
TRBV7-2	TRBJ2-1	CASSFSTSGGYNEQFF
TRBV21-1	TRBJ1-5	CASSMAGSNQPQHF
TRBV18	TRBJ2-5	CASSPRGLAAQETQYF
TRBV6-2/TRBV6-3	TRBJ1-2	CASSYSGGGGTYGYTF
TRBV10-1	TRBJ2-3	CASGTSGGTVTQYF
TRBV18	TRBJ2-3	CASSSNTDTQYF
TRBV5-4	TRBJ1-1	CASSLARGQNAEAFF
TRBV9	TRBJ2-3	CASSLRTSGNTDTQYF
TRBV5-4	TRBJ1-1	CAAWGGGGNTEAFF
TRBV6-6	TRBJ1-2	CASSYSTGNYGYTF
TRBV2	TRBJ1-2	CASTERDGGLYGYTF
TRBV27	TRBJ2-7	CASHNLPPTGTGTYEQYF
TRBV12-5	TRBJ1-1	CASGLDGTGVAFF
TRBV5-1	TRBJ2-2	CASSLLAGDGTGELFF
TRBV11-2	TRBJ2-5	CASSPGQGSETQYF
TRBV9	TRBJ2-3	CASSVRGGASTDTQYF
TRBV5-4	TRBJ2-1	CASSLGTSGGAMNEQFF
TRBV6-5	TRBJ1-1	CASSLTRNTEAFF
TRBV4-3	TRBJ2-2	CASSRGAGELAGELFF
TRBV7-3	TRBJ2-3	CASSSRGGDTQYF
TRBV10-3	TRBJ1-1	CAIRAGLAEAFF
TRBV4-1	TRBJ1-4	CASSQSRTGVEGEKLFF
TRBV11-2	TRBJ1-5	CASSDFQPQHF
TRBV2	TRBJ1-6	CASKYRRDSTYNSPLHF
TRBV10-3	TRBJ2-1	CAISESTSSYNEQFF
TRBV19	TRBJ2-5	CASSIDLRGGDETQYF
TRBV12-3/TRBV12-4	TRBJ1-5	CASSRRYQPQHF
TRBV6-2/TRBV6-3	TRBJ2-1	CASSHTSGRTEQFF
TRBV5-4	TRBJ2-1	CASSLPGADYNEQFF
TRBV7-6	TRBJ2-2	CASSLTTPSSGGAPGELFF
TRBV29-1	TRBJ2-7	CSVERSGYEQYF
TRBV7-9	TRBJ1-2	CASTEGQPKGYTF
TRBV19	TRBJ1-5	CASSSGGRSNQPQHF
TRBV30	TRBJ1-1	CAWSHGDTEAFF
TRBV5-1	TRBJ2-3	CASSLRTGATDTQYF
TRBV6-5	TRBJ1-2	CASSLDRDYGYTF
TRBV7-9	TRBJ2-1	CASSPRLAESYNEQFF